This is a list of T cell receptor beta chains from one sample in a study of response to subunit inactivated influenza vaccine. A single record per CDR3 protein comes from TCRdb applying MiXCR to the RT-PCR reads. The profile shows approximately 530,000 distinct CDR3 sequences, 7.6% of them singletons. Sequenced material: PBMCs from blood, taken less than 30 months after vaccination. These receptors were obtained from a man between 50 and 75 years old who received an inactivated influenza vaccine. Each CDR3 is given with its conserved first and last residue. The order of the fields is CDR3 DNA, CDR3 protein, J gene, V gene, clone size, D gene. D genes are given only for firm matches. Clone size, where shown, is once, few, many, or a class for clones that have expanded.

TGTGCCAGCAGCCCCCTCCTAGCGGGGGGCCATAGAGATACGCAGTATTTT	CASSPLLAGGHRDTQYF	TRBJ2-3	TRBV7-2	many	TRBD2
TGTGCCATCAGTGACTGGGGACTAGCGGCGCAATACGAGCAGTACTTC	CAISDWGLAAQYEQYF	TRBJ2-7	TRBV10-3	-	TRBD2
TGCAGTGCTGCCCGCCGGCAGGGGGCGACAGATACGCAGTATTTT	CSAARRQGATDTQYF	TRBJ2-3	TRBV20-1	few	TRBD1
TGTGCCAGCAGGCCTGCTAGCGGCCAAGAGACCCAGTACTTC	CASRPASGQETQYF	TRBJ2-5	TRBV28	-	TRBD2
TGCAGTGCGTCAGAATTCTATGAGCAGTTCTTC	CSASEFYEQFF	TRBJ2-1	TRBV20-1	few	-
TGTGCCAGCAGCAGGCCCGGGACAGAAAAGGGAGAGGGCTACACCTTC	CASSRPGTEKGEGYTF	TRBJ1-2	TRBV5-4	-	TRBD1
TGTGCCAGCAGCCAAGGCCCGAGGACAGGGGGCACTGAAGCTTTCTTT	CASSQGPRTGGTEAFF	TRBJ1-1	TRBV4-2	-	TRBD1
TGTGCCACCAGCAGAGAAAGGGGGGGGGTCTCCTACAATGAGCAGTTCTTC	CATSRERGGVSYNEQFF	TRBJ2-1	TRBV15	-	-
TGCAGTGCTAACCCCTTTGTGGGATCCTACGAGCAGTACTTC	CSANPFVGSYEQYF	TRBJ2-7	TRBV20-1	few	-
TGCGCCAGCACAGGACTAGCGGGGGGCAATGAGCAGTTCTTC	CASTGLAGGNEQFF	TRBJ2-1	TRBV5-1	few	TRBD2
TGTGCCAGCAGTCCGTCGGGACTTCGGGAGACCCAGTACTTC	CASSPSGLRETQYF	TRBJ2-5	TRBV12-3/TRBV12-4	few	-
TGCAGTGCTATTGTCGGGGGTGTCGATAAGCAGTTCTTC	CSAIVGGVDKQFF	TRBJ2-1	TRBV20-1	-	-
TGCAGTGCTAGCGCAGCCGGGACTTTTCGCTACGAGCAGTACTTC	CSASAAGTFRYEQYF	TRBJ2-7	TRBV20-1	few	-